These 20 T cell receptor beta chains originate from one sample sequenced in a study of PD-1 blockade in classical Hodgkin lymphoma. Sequencing used immunoSEQ multiplex PCR; TCRdb keeps in-frame clones, though not all of them. The data hold some 45,000 clones, with around four fifths observed a single time. The time point denotes: cycle 4 day 1 (C4D1), after less than 7 weeks of nivolumab. Every patient relapsed after autologous stem cell transplantation, and brentuximab vedotin exposure varied. The input for sequencing was peripheral blood mononuclear cells (PBMCs), taken before the fourth cycle of nivolumab. The receptor source for this set is a human donor with classical Hodgkin lymphoma.

The chain combines TRBV6-5 with TRBJ1-1, with D possibly being TRBD1 (6 bases). V was pared by 5 bases and J by 11 bases, with 18 bases between. The CDR3 spans 13 residues. Germline V lookup: CDR1 MNHEY, CDR2 SVGAGI. The CDR3 protein is CASSRRTAPLAFF. The DNA for the CDR3 is TGTGCCAGCAGTAGGCGGACAGCCCCCTTGGCTTTCTTT.

This clone was seen only once. This CDR3 is CASRSGGGTDTQYF. As DNA, the CDR3 is TGTGCCAGCAGAAGCGGGGGCGGGACAGATACGCAGTATTTT. The chain joins TRBV28 to TRBJ2-3, with 8 bases lining up with TRBD2. Germline V gene lookup returns CDR1 MDHEN and CDR2 SYDVKM. The CDR3 runs to 14 residues. The ends lost 6 bases at V and 3 bases at J; junction bases unmatched: 5.

This chain joins TRBV6-1 and TRBJ1-1; D is undetermined. V dropped 11 bases and J dropped 0 bases, with 16 bases sitting between them. The germline V gene has CDR1 MNHNS and CDR2 SASEGT. The CDR3 sequence is 14 residues long. This CDR3 is CASQPGPMNTEAFF. The CDR3 DNA reads TGTGCCTCCCAACCAGGTCCCATGAACACTGAAGCTTTCTTT.

The chain links TRBV7-2 to TRBJ1-1; D gene uncertain. The V gene lost 6 bases and the J gene lost 7 bases, with 12 bases spanning the gap. The CDR3 is made up of 12 amino acids. Germline V gene data show CDR1 as SGHTA and CDR2 as FQGNSA. The DNA for the CDR3 is TGTGCCAGCAGTCCGGAGTTTAATGAAGCTTTCTTT. Amino acids: CASSPEFNEAFF.

The rearrangement joins TRBV7-3 to TRBJ2-2; no reliable D call. Germline loops: CDR1 SGHTA, CDR2 FQGTGA. V was shortened by 5 bases and J by 4 bases, with 8 bases between the two germline ends. The CDR3 totals 13 residues. The CDR3 DNA sequence: TGTGCCAGCAGCCCGACAACCACCGGGGAGCTGTTTTTT. Protein: CASSPTTTGELFF.

The chain uses TRBV5-1 and TRBJ2-3, with 10 nucleotides matching TRBD1. With V trimmed by 2 bases and J by 6 bases, 9 bases remained unmatched. Germline CDR1 is SGHRS and CDR2 is YFSETQ. The CDR3 contains 16 residues. CDR3 sequence: CASSLPTGGTTDTQYF. CDR3 DNA: TGCGCCAGCAGCTTACCGACAGGGGGCACGACGGATACGCAGTATTTT.

This clone was seen a single time. The chain employs TRBV4-2 and TRBJ1-5; possibly TRBD1 for D (5 bases). CDR1 LGHNA and CDR2 YNFKEQ come from the germline V gene. Trimming left V 1 base short and J 5 bases short, with 15 bases between. The CDR3 is 16 amino acids. CDR3 sequence: CASSQGRVLGDQPQHF. Here the CDR3 DNA reads TGTGCCAGCAGCCAAGGGAGGGTCTTGGGGGATCAGCCCCAGCATTTT.

V usage is TRBV4-3 and J usage is TRBJ1-1; a possible D gene is TRBD1 (5 bases). Germline values: CDR1 LGHNA, CDR2 YSLEER. The CDR3 is made up of 14 amino acids. V was shortened by 0 bases and J by 6 bases, with 11 bases between the two germline ends. This CDR3 reads CASSQDNPGAEAFF. CDR3 bases: TGCGCCAGCAGCCAAGATAACCCGGGGGCTGAAGCTTTCTTT.

The chain recombines TRBV19 with TRBJ2-5; D may be TRBD2 (5 bases). The CDR3 covers 13 residues. V lost 4 bases and J 2 bases, leaving 8 bases between the germline ends. Germline V gene data show CDR1 as LNHDA and CDR2 as SQIVND (reference sequence). Here the CDR3 reads CASSRADQETQYF. CDR3 nucleotide sequence: TGTGCCAGTAGTAGAGCGGATCAAGAGACCCAGTACTTC.

The chain joins TRBV6-5 to TRBJ2-7; TRBD2 might be the D (6 bases). This CDR3 contains 16 residues. The germline V and J ends were trimmed by 4 bases and 0 bases, with 16 bases remaining between them. CDR1 MNHEY and CDR2 SVGAGI come from the germline V gene. This CDR3 is CASSSSGGVTSYEQYF. The DNA of the CDR3 is TGTGCCAGCAGTTCCTCCGGGGGAGTGACCTCCTACGAGCAGTACTTC.

The chain employs TRBV11-2 and TRBJ1-2; TRBD1 might be the D (6 bases). Germline loops: CDR1 SGHAT, CDR2 FQNNGV. V lost 5 bases and J 4 bases, leaving 14 bases between the germline ends. This CDR3 is built from 14 residues. CDR3 loop: CASSPGDTTYGYTF. CDR3 nucleotides: TGTGCCAGCAGCCCGGGGGACACCACCTATGGCTACACCTTC.

The chain carries TRBV9 and TRBJ2-1; no firm D call. The CDR3 length is 14 residues. Trimming left V 1 base short and J 5 bases short, with 10 bases between. The germline V gene has CDR1 SGDLS and CDR2 YYNGEE. CDR3 bases: TGTGCCAGCAGCGTATACGAACCAAACAATGAGCAGTTCTTC. It yields the protein CASSVYEPNNEQFF.

This chain links TRBV30 with TRBJ2-7, with 7 bases fitting TRBD1. The CDR3 runs 11 residues. Germline V gene data show CDR1 as GTSNPN and CDR2 as SVGIG (reference sequence). Germline trimming cut 6 bases from V and 4 bases from J; bases unmatched to any gene: 3. The CDR3 here is CACGQDYEQYF. DNA of the CDR3: TGTGCCTGTGGACAGGATTACGAGCAGTACTTC.

The genes are TRBV19 and TRBJ1-5, with D possibly matching TRBD1 (5 bases). Germline lookup yields CDR1 LNHDA and CDR2 SQIVND (reference sequence). The V and J ends lost 3 bases and 7 bases respectively, with 7 bases between them. The CDR3 has 12 residues. The chain's CDR3 is CASSIQGQPQHF. DNA for the CDR3: TGTGCCAGTAGTATTCAGGGACAGCCCCAGCATTTT. Supplemented by reference TRBV19 and TRBJ1-5, the full variable domain reads DGGITQSPKYLFRKEGQNVTLSCEQNLNHDAMYWYRQDPGQGLRLIYYSQIVNDFQKGDIAEGYSVSREKKESFPLTVTSAQKNPTAFYLCASSIQGQPQHFGDGTRLSIL.

This chain connects TRBV6-5 to TRBJ1-1; no reliable D call. V lost 5 bases to trimming and J lost 0 bases, with 10 bases between them. Germline V gene lookup returns CDR1 MNHEY and CDR2 SVGAGI. The CDR3 length is 14 residues. CDR3 nucleotide sequence: TGTGCCAGCAGTAACCCGACGGTGAACACTGAAGCTTTCTTT. Translating it yields CASSNPTVNTEAFF.

The chain joins TRBV7-2 to TRBJ2-7; D gene unclear. Trimming removed 1 base at V and 4 bases at J, with 5 bases between. Germline V gene data show CDR1 as SGHTA and CDR2 as FQGNSA. This CDR3 comprises 12 residues. CDR3 residues: CASSLDVYEQYF. DNA of the CDR3: TGTGCCAGCAGCTTAGATGTGTACGAGCAGTACTTC.

The chain employs TRBV9 and TRBJ1-4, with D possibly TRBD1 on 6 matching bases. Deletions cut 4 bases from V and 5 bases from J, with 12 bases between. The CDR3 is made up of 14 amino acids. Looked up from germline, CDR1 is SGDLS and CDR2 is YYNGEE. The DNA for the CDR3 is TGTGCCAGCAGCACGGGACAACGAAATGAAAAACTGTTTTTT. This codes for CASSTGQRNEKLFF.

The CDR3 sequence: CAWSSTQTGENYGYTF. CDR3 bases: TGTGCCTGGAGCTCTACTCAGACAGGGGAAAACTATGGCTACACCTTC. The chain is built from TRBV30 and TRBJ1-2, with TRBD1 matching 8 bases. CDR1 GTSNPN and CDR2 SVGIG come from the germline V gene (reference sequence). This CDR3 has 16 amino acids. Trimming removed 3 bases from V and 2 bases from J; junction bases left unmatched: 11.

V gene TRBV5-6 combines with J gene TRBJ2-7, with a tentative D call TRBD2 (6 bases). The CDR3 sequence is 15 residues long. Germline V CDR1 and CDR2: SGHDT, YYEEEE. Trimming pared 4 bases from V and 3 bases from J, leaving 17 bases between. This CDR3 reads CASSPPRDWSYEQYF. The CDR3 nucleotides read TGTGCCAGCAGCCCGCCCCGGGACTGGAGCTACGAGCAGTACTTC.

V usage is TRBV11-3 and J usage is TRBJ2-7; D not certain. With 0 bases removed from V and 4 bases from J, the gap between germline ends came to 4 bases. This CDR3 is 12 amino acids long. CDR1 is SGHNT and CDR2 is YENEEA in the germline V gene. The CDR3 reads CASSLDVYEQYF. CDR3 coding DNA: TGTGCCAGCAGCTTAGATGTGTACGAGCAGTACTTC.